The T cell receptor (beta chain) described here comes from a study of cytomegalovirus exposure and HLA in healthy donors. The germline CDR1 and CDR2 sequences are SEHNR and FQNEAQ (reference sequence). This CDR3 has 16 amino acids. Study observations and caveats: Using a false discovery rate of 0.05, a later analysis showed that about 16,000 TCR beta sequences were associated with HLA alleles. Later work found most CMV-associated TCR beta chains apparently HLA-restricted. Across donors, most TCRs were seen rarely, yet some public ones were widespread.

PCR was performed using 60 Vbeta and 13 Jbeta primers. Sequencing used immunoSEQ multiplex PCR; TCRdb keeps in-frame clones, though not all of them. The sample has about 130,000 clones, 74% seen once; the top ten hold around 6.6%. With regard to this clone: The antigen remains unidentified. One junction end does not reproduce the germline sequence, and a read error may be involved.

This chain connects TRBV7-9 to TRBJ1-2; 10 nucleotides align to TRBD1. The sequence was obtained from a middle-aged man in good health and CMV-seropositive. Material for sequencing was PBMCs. This CDR3 reads CSSSLTGTGEGYGYTF. Written as DNA, the CDR3 is TGTTCCAGCAGCTTAACGGGGACAGGGGAGGGTTATGGCTACACCTTC.